The 13 T cell receptor beta chains presented below share a single source sample, sequenced in a study of blood T cell repertoires in COVID-19. Only in-frame clones appear in the TCRdb table, and some are missing; sequencing was by immunoSEQ multiplex PCR. Among about 330,000 clones, 80% to 90% were seen once, and the ten largest hold 5% to 6%. The source material was PBMCs or T cells enriched from blood (not recorded which). The source is a man aged 25-45 years who had recovered from COVID-19.

CDR3 coding DNA: TGTGCCAGCCTGGGACTACCCACCGGGGAGCTGTTTTTT. The encoded protein is CASLGLPTGELFF. This chain connects TRBV28 to TRBJ2-2; 7 bases agree with TRBD2. With 8 bases clipped from V and 4 bases from J, the junction kept 4 bases outside the gene matches. Looked up from germline, CDR1 is MDHEN and CDR2 is SYDVKM. The CDR3 contains 13 residues.

The chain carries TRBV5-1 and TRBJ1-4; TRBD1 might be the D (6 bases). The CDR3 has 14 residues. Germline CDR1 and CDR2: SGHRS and YFSETQ. The germline V and J ends were trimmed by 0 bases and 7 bases, with 10 bases remaining between them. This CDR3 is CASSLGGPGEKLFF. In DNA, the CDR3 is TGCGCCAGCAGCTTGGGGGGGCCGGGTGAAAAACTGTTTTTT.

The chain carries TRBV5-1 and TRBJ2-3, with D perhaps matching TRBD1 (6 bases). Germline V CDR1 and CDR2: SGHRS, YFSETQ. This CDR3 region has 16 residues. Trimming pared 0 bases from V and 5 bases from J, leaving 16 bases between. The CDR3 DNA sequence: TGCGCCAGCAGCTTGGGGGCAGGGCAGGGGTTAGATACGCAGTATTTT. Translating it yields CASSLGAGQGLDTQYF. The entire variable domain, with the rest obtained from reference TRBV5-1 and TRBJ2-3, is as follows: KAGVTQTPRYLIKTRGQQVTLSCSPISGHRSVSWYQQTPGQGLQFLFEYFSETQRNKGNFPGRFSGRQFSNSRSEMNVSTLELGDSALYLCASSLGAGQGLDTQYFGPGTRLTVL.

This clone was counted once. J is TRBJ1-5 and V is TRBV27; TRBD1 aligns across 10 bases. CDR1 and CDR2 (germline): MNHEY, SMNVEV (reference sequence). This CDR3 has 17 amino acids. The trim removed 5 bases at V and 0 bases at J, leaving 7 bases unmatched. CDR3 sequence: CASSTWDRGGSNQPQHF. The CDR3 bases are TGTGCCAGCAGTACCTGGGACAGGGGAGGTAGCAATCAGCCCCAGCATTTT.

The chain has TRBV11-2 and TRBJ2-1; 8 bases match TRBD2. The CDR3 has 17 amino acids. J was trimmed by 8 bases and V by 2 bases; bases with no gene match: 14. Germline V gene sequence: CDR1 SGHAT, CDR2 FQNNGV. The chain's CDR3 is CASSLSNGGASFDEQFF. In DNA, the CDR3 is TGTGCCAGCAGCTTATCTAACGGGGGGGCCTCTTTCGATGAGCAGTTCTTC.

The genes are TRBV10-3 and TRBJ1-2; no reliable D call. The V gene's germline CDR1 is ENHRY and CDR2 SYGVKD. Trimming stripped 0 bases from V and 1 base from J, with 6 bases between. CDR3 length: 14 amino acids. The CDR3 nucleotides read TGTGCCATCAGTGAGTCGGGCCTTAACTATGGCTACACCTTC. Protein sequence: CAISESGLNYGYTF.

The chain combines TRBV3-1 (or the pseudogene TRBV3-2) with TRBJ2-3, with D unresolved. The length of the CDR3 is 17 residues. Trimming took off 2 bases at V and 1 base at J, with 16 bases between the two ends. Germline V gene data show CDR1 as LGHDT and CDR2 as YNNKEL (reference sequence). This chain's CDR3 is CASSQWLQLRGTDTQYF. DNA of the CDR3: TGTGCCAGCAGCCAATGGTTGCAGCTTCGGGGCACAGATACGCAGTATTTT.

The V call is TRBV28, the J call TRBJ2-2; TRBD1 matches at 9 bases. The germline V gene encodes CDR1 MDHEN and CDR2 SYDVKM. The CDR3 runs 15 residues. V lost 6 bases to trimming and J lost 7 bases; unmatched junction nucleotides: 9. CDR3 DNA: TGTGCCAGCAGACTACAGGGGGCGCCTAGCGGGGAGCTGTTTTTT. Translating it yields CASRLQGAPSGELFF.

This clone was observed a handful of times. The rearrangement uses TRBV2 and TRBJ2-3; TRBD1 matches 9 bases. The CDR3 covers 12 residues. V lost 6 bases and J lost 8; bases outside the gene matches: 3. Per the germline V gene, CDR1 is SNHLY and CDR2 is FYNNEI. CDR3 sequence (DNA): TGTGCCAGCAGGGGGACAGGGAGTACGCAGTATTTT. Encoded protein: CASRGTGSTQYF.

V usage is TRBV27 and J usage is TRBJ1-2; tentatively, D is TRBD1 (6 bases). CDR1 MNHEY and CDR2 SMNVEV come from the germline V gene (reference sequence). The ends were cut back, 6 bases at V and 4 bases at J, with 15 bases in the middle. The CDR3 sequence is 14 residues long. CDR3 bases: TGTGCCAGCAGATCCACAGGGTTGGGCTATGGCTACACCTTC. It encodes CASRSTGLGYGYTF.

The chain employs TRBV28 and TRBJ1-2; 7 bases fit TRBD1. The trim removed 3 bases at V and 6 bases at J, leaving 7 bases unmatched. Per germline, CDR1 MDHEN and CDR2 SYDVKM. This CDR3 comprises 14 residues. CDR3 nucleotide sequence: TGTGCCAGCAGTTTCCCCGGACAGGCGGATGGCTACACCTTC. This gives the protein CASSFPGQADGYTF.

V gene TRBV20-1 combines with J gene TRBJ2-3, with 8 bases lining up with TRBD2. The V gene's germline CDR1 is DFQATT and CDR2 SNEGSKA (reference sequence). V trimming: 6 bases; J trimming: 6 bases; junction bases outside the gene matches: 2. This CDR3 has 11 amino acids. Here the CDR3 reads CSAGLADTQYF. DNA for the CDR3: TGCAGTGCAGGACTAGCCGATACGCAGTATTTT.

The chain is built from TRBV5-1 and TRBJ1-6; TRBD1 agrees at 7 bases. Germline V lookup: CDR1 SGHRS, CDR2 YFSETQ. CDR3 size: 16 residues. Unmatched junction bases numbered 5, after V lost 0 bases and J lost 5 bases. CDR3 protein: CASSLAPTGNNSPLHF. CDR3 DNA: TGCGCCAGCAGCTTGGCCCCGACAGGGAATAATTCACCCCTCCACTTT.